This entry lists 32 T cell receptor beta chains sequenced from one sample in a study of T cells in Graves' hyperthyroidism and ophthalmopathy. RNA transcripts gave rise to amplified TCR beta CDR3 regions. The study used the HTBI primer set for a first-round RT-PCR of the TCR CDR3. One entry per CDR3 protein, called by TCRdb with MiXCR from the multiplex PCR reads. Among under 400,000 distinct CDR3 sequences listed, roughly 14% were seen once. Sample: blood. Every receptor here comes from a woman aged 18-29 years with Graves' hyperthyroidism that later progressed to Graves' ophthalmopathy.

The CDR3 sequence is CASSSIETGSRYEQYF. In DNA form, the CDR3 reads TGTGCCAGCAGTTCAATCGAGACAGGGTCCCGTTACGAGCAGTACTTC. V usage is TRBV12-3 or TRBV12-4 and J usage is TRBJ2-7; 7 bases align to TRBD1. The CDR3 is 16 residues long. The ends lost 4 bases at V and 4 bases at J; junction bases unmatched: 13.

This clonotype was observed once. The junction shows a germline mismatch at one end, possibly a read error. The chain couples TRBV7-6 to TRBJ2-2; D unclear. Germline CDR1 SGHVS, CDR2 FNYEAQ. This CDR3 is built from 15 residues. The CDR3 sequence is CASSLSGLFHGELFF. The CDR3 region has the DNA TGTGCTAGCAGCTTGTCGGGTTTGTTCCACGGGGAGCTGTTTTTT.

About this clonotype itself: This may arise from a read error, as a much more abundant clone is one base away. This rearrangement joins TRBV28 to TRBJ2-7, with 9 bases lining up with TRBD1. Germline V lookup: CDR1 MDHEN, CDR2 SYDVKM. The CDR3 spans 15 residues. The CDR3 sequence is CAGSLLTGGRAEQYF. In DNA form, the CDR3 reads TGTGCCGGCAGTTTACTGACAGGGGGGAGGGCCGAGCAGTACTTC.

In this sample, this clonotype turned up many times. The V gene is TRBV7-2, the J gene TRBJ2-3; TRBD2 matches 15 bases. Germline V gives CDR1 SGHTA, CDR2 FQGNSA. CDR3 length: 18 residues. V lost 4 bases and J lost 2; bases outside the gene matches: 7. This CDR3 reads CASSSPRTSGRATDTQYF. The CDR3 DNA follows: TGTGCCAGCAGCTCTCCCCGGACTAGCGGGAGGGCCACAGATACGCAGTATTTT.

This sequence joins TRBV30 and TRBJ1-4, with D possibly TRBD1 on 6 matching bases. Looked up from germline, CDR1 is GTSNPN and CDR2 is SVGIG (reference sequence). V was pared by 0 bases and J by 6 bases, with 14 bases between. The CDR3 spans 15 residues. Here the CDR3 reads CAWSVLGQLHEKLFF. The CDR3, as DNA: TGTGCCTGGAGTGTACTAGGACAGCTCCATGAAAAACTGTTTTTT. The full variable domain, its missing parts supplied by reference TRBV30 and TRBJ1-4, is SQTIHQWPATLVQPVGSPLSLECTVEGTSNPNLYWYRQAAGRGLQLLFYSVGIGQISSEVPQNLSASRPQDRQFILSSKKLLLSDSGFYLCAWSVLGQLHEKLFFGSGTQLSVL.

Comments on this clonotype: The germline gene is not matched at one end of the junction; a read error may be the cause. This chain links TRBV4-1 with TRBJ2-2; D is possibly TRBD1 (5 bases). The DNA end favors TRBJ1-1, so the J call may be wrong. The CDR3 has 14 residues. CDR1 is MGHRA, CDR2 YSYEKL, per germline. CDR3 region: CASSQDPGNTGAFF. The CDR3 bases are TGCGCCAGCAGCCAAGATCCAGGGAACACTGGAGCTTTCTTT.

This clonotype has more than one count but fewer than ten. The chain uses TRBV11-2 and TRBJ2-7, with TRBD2 matching over 7 bases. This CDR3 region has 15 residues. The V gene end was trimmed by 5 bases and the J gene end by 6 bases; junction bases not matched to a gene: 13. The germline gives CDR1 SGHAT, CDR2 FQNNGV. The CDR3 region is CASSLRGLGLTEQYF. In nucleotides, the CDR3 is TGTGCCAGCAGCCTGAGAGGACTAGGTCTTACCGAGCAGTACTTC.

The rearrangement joins TRBV6-2 or TRBV6-3 to TRBJ2-1; 14 nucleotides line up with TRBD2. The J segment lost 6 bases and the V segment lost 5 bases, leaving 9 bases of the junction unmatched. This CDR3 has 17 residues. Germline V gene data show CDR1 as MNHEY and CDR2 as SVGEGT. CDR3 sequence (DNA): TGTGCCAGCAGTCCCTCGTTCGGGACTAGCGGGAGCAATGAGCAGTTCTTC. Translated, it gives CASSPSFGTSGSNEQFF.

The table lists this clonotype with a few counts. The V gene is TRBV7-8, the J gene TRBJ2-2, with D uncertain. Germline lookup yields CDR1 SGHVS and CDR2 FQNEAQ. This CDR3 is built from 17 residues. V was cut by 0 bases and J by 0 bases, with 11 bases left in between. The CDR3 coding sequence is TGTGCCAGCAGCTTAGCGCTCGGCGACCCGAACACCGGGGAGCTGTTTTTT. Translation gives CASSLALGDPNTGELFF.

The count of this clonotype is one. This chain links TRBV6-1 with TRBJ2-1; a weak D match, TRBD2 (6 bases). V was shortened by 5 bases and J by 0 bases, with 17 bases between the two germline ends. The CDR3 extends over 17 amino acids. Germline assignment: CDR1 MNHNS and CDR2 SASEGT. The CDR3 is CASSLLLAVSSYNEQFF. The CDR3 DNA follows: TGTGCCAGCAGTCTTCTCTTAGCGGTAAGCTCCTACAATGAGCAGTTCTTC.

This clonotype has a count of ten or more. This chain connects TRBV6-2 or TRBV6-3 to TRBJ2-7; 10 bases map to TRBD2. This CDR3 has 19 residues. The ends lost 0 bases at V and 5 bases at J; junction bases unmatched: 16. CDR1 is MNHEY and CDR2 is SVGEGT in the germline V gene. CDR3 DNA sequence: TGTGCCAGCAGTTACTCGAGCAGAGCTAGCGGGAGAAGGAGTAACGAGCAGTACTTC. Its translation: CASSYSSRASGRRSNEQYF.

In its sample, this clonotype was seen a few times. This chain joins TRBV29-1 and TRBJ1-2, with TRBD1 as a possible D gene (5 bases). Per germline, CDR1 SQVTM and CDR2 ANQGSEA. The CDR3 consists of 13 residues. The ends were cut back, 7 bases at V and 0 bases at J, with 12 bases in the middle. CDR3 sequence (DNA): TGCAGCGCCGAGTTGACAGCTAACTATGGCTACACCTTC. Encoded protein: CSAELTANYGYTF.

This clonotype was seen many times. The gene calls are TRBV6-2 or TRBV6-3 and TRBJ2-5; the D gene is possibly TRBD2 (5 bases). V lost 7 bases and J 2 bases, leaving 11 bases between the germline ends. CDR1 and CDR2 (germline): MNHEY, SVGEGT. The CDR3 runs to 13 residues. The DNA for the CDR3 is TGTGCCAGCACGCAGCGGATACAAGAGACCCAGTACTTC. Its protein product is CASTQRIQETQYF.

This clonotype came up many times. The chain uses TRBV7-2 and TRBJ2-1; 11 positions match TRBD1. J gave up 7 bases and V 1 base, and 3 bases lay outside the gene matches. This CDR3 is 15 amino acids long. Germline CDR1 and CDR2: SGHTA and FQGNSA. This CDR3 is CASSLVGTGGNEQFF. CDR3 nucleotides: TGTGCCAGCAGCTTAGTAGGGACAGGGGGGAATGAGCAGTTCTTC.

This sequence joins TRBV30 and TRBJ1-3; the D is unclear. The CDR3 consists of 15 residues. The ends were cut back, 0 bases at V and 0 bases at J, with 9 bases in the middle. CDR1 and CDR2 (germline): GTSNPN, SVGIG (reference sequence). The CDR3 nucleotides read TGTGCCTGGAGTGTGGGCAGGTCCTCTGGAAACACCATATATTTT. This gives the protein CAWSVGRSSGNTIYF.

This clonotype was counted ten times or more. The chain is built from TRBV11-2 and TRBJ2-2; D uncertain. Germline CDR1 is SGHAT and CDR2 is FQNNGV. There are 14 residues in the CDR3. The V gene lost 6 bases and the J gene lost 1 base, with 9 bases spanning the gap. Written as DNA, the CDR3 is TGTGCCAGCAGACAAAAAAGGAACACCGGGGAGCTGTTTTTT. It codes for CASRQKRNTGELFF.

The CDR3 loop is CASSLGQGPNYGYTF. As DNA, the CDR3 is TGTGCCAGCAGCCTAGGACAGGGGCCTAACTATGGCTACACCTTC. The chain recombines TRBV9 with TRBJ1-2; TRBD1 matches 9 bases. V trimming: 4 bases; J trimming: 0 bases; junction bases outside the gene matches: 4. The CDR3 is 15 amino acids. Germline CDR1 SGDLS, CDR2 YYNGEE.

There are many counts of this clonotype. The chain recombines TRBV15 with TRBJ2-7; 10 nucleotides line up with TRBD1. V lost 6 bases, J lost 5 bases, and 10 bases stayed unmatched. Germline assignment: CDR1 LNHNV and CDR2 YYDKDF (reference sequence). The CDR3 totals 15 residues. This CDR3 reads CATSSWGDRGNEQYF. The CDR3 bases are TGTGCCACCAGTAGTTGGGGGGACAGGGGTAACGAGCAGTACTTC.

This clonotype was seen a few times. The chain carries TRBV5-1 and TRBJ1-2; D remains ambiguous. The germline gives CDR1 SGHRS, CDR2 YFSETQ. The CDR3 runs 18 residues. V was trimmed by 4 bases and J by 4 bases, leaving 26 bases between them. Here the CDR3 DNA reads TGCGCCAGCAGCCGAGTTGGGCAGATTTCTACAAGTGGCTATGGCTACACCTTC. Translation gives CASSRVGQISTSGYGYTF.

This chain uses TRBV9 with TRBJ2-1; D gene unclear. There are 16 residues in the CDR3. Trimming took 0 bases from V and 0 from J, leaving 10 bases between them. CDR1 and CDR2 from the germline V gene are SGDLS and YYNGEE. This CDR3 is CASSVDAVGSYNEQFF. As DNA, the CDR3 is TGTGCCAGCAGCGTAGATGCAGTGGGCTCCTACAATGAGCAGTTCTTC.

This clonotype was picked up a small number of times. This chain joins TRBV6-2 or TRBV6-3 and TRBJ2-3; 11 bases agree with TRBD2. The germline CDR1 and CDR2 sequences are MNHEY and SVGEGT. The junction had 17 bases not matched to a gene; V was cut back by 6 bases and J by 0 bases. The CDR3 loop spans 20 amino acids. CDR3 nucleotide sequence: TGTGCCAGCAGGGCCCCAGGACTAGCGGGCGATTCCCGTAGCACAGATACGCAGTATTTT. Its translation: CASRAPGLAGDSRSTDTQYF.

Only a few counts were recorded for this clonotype. The chain uses TRBV10-3 and TRBJ1-2; the D gene is possibly TRBD1 (5 bases). This CDR3 has 13 residues. Germline CDR1 reads ENHRY; CDR2 reads SYGVKD. The V and J ends lost 6 bases and 4 bases respectively, with 12 bases between them. The CDR3 reads CAIREQDGYGYTF. The CDR3 DNA reads as TGTGCCATCAGGGAACAGGACGGCTATGGCTACACCTTC.

J is TRBJ1-5 and V is TRBV6-2 or TRBV6-3; no definite D call. Germline V gene lookup returns CDR1 MNHEY and CDR2 SVGEGT. CDR3 length: 12 amino acids. V lost 4 bases and J lost 10, with 11 bases in between. The DNA of the CDR3 is TGTGCCAGCAGTTTGCAGCCGGGACCCCAGCATTTT. Its translation: CASSLQPGPQHF.

The chain joins TRBV4-1 to TRBJ2-7; 10 bases map to TRBD2. The CDR3 is 17 amino acids. Germline V gene data show CDR1 as MGHRA and CDR2 as YSYEKL. The V gene end was trimmed by 0 bases and the J gene end by 3 bases; junction bases not matched to a gene: 8. The CDR3 loop is CASSQDRLAGVFYEQYF. In nucleotides, the CDR3 is TGCGCCAGCAGCCAAGATCGTCTAGCGGGAGTATTCTACGAGCAGTACTTC.

This clonotype was recorded many times. The DNA of the CDR3 is TGCAGTGCTAGAGGCCTTCGTGGGACTGGCTATGGCTACACCTTC. Encoded protein: CSARGLRGTGYGYTF. J is TRBJ1-2 and V is TRBV20-1, with D possibly matching TRBD1 (5 bases). The CDR3 extends over 15 amino acids. With 1 base removed from V and 4 bases from J, the gap between germline ends came to 16 bases. The germline gives CDR1 DFQATT, CDR2 SNEGSKA (reference sequence).

This clonotype was counted ten times or more. The V and J genes are TRBV20-1 and TRBJ1-2; D possibly corresponds to TRBD1 (5 bases). The V end lost 3 bases, the J end lost 2 bases, and 10 bases lay between the germline ends. The length of the CDR3 is 13 residues. Germline values: CDR1 DFQATT, CDR2 SNEGSKA (reference sequence). The CDR3 DNA is TGCAGTGCTAGGGGGACGGCGAACTATGGCTACACCTTC. This gives the protein CSARGTANYGYTF.

This clonotype has a count of ten or more. CDR3: CSASPPGGVTNEKLFF. CDR3 DNA sequence: TGCAGTGCTAGTCCCCCAGGGGGCGTCACTAATGAAAAACTGTTTTTT. The chain recombines TRBV20-1 with TRBJ1-4; 8 bases are shared with TRBD1. This CDR3 spans 16 amino acids. Germline assignment: CDR1 DFQATT and CDR2 SNEGSKA (reference sequence). After removal of 3 bases from V and 2 bases from J, the junction contained 8 bases not matched to a gene.

This clonotype was observed many times. This rearrangement joins TRBV18 to TRBJ2-3, with D unresolved. Germline CDR1 reads KGHSH; CDR2 reads LQKENI. The CDR3 spans 15 residues. V lost 0 bases, J lost 0 bases, and 7 bases lay in between. Here the CDR3 DNA reads TGTGCCAGCTCACCACCCCACGACAGCACAGATACGCAGTATTTT. Its translation is CASSPPHDSTDTQYF.

A few counts support this clonotype. V usage is TRBV15 and J usage is TRBJ2-2, with D perhaps being TRBD1 or TRBD2 (5 bases each). The CDR3 contains 18 residues. Per the germline V gene, CDR1 is LNHNV and CDR2 is YYDKDF (reference sequence). The V and J ends lost 8 bases and 0 bases respectively, with 22 bases between them. The CDR3 coding sequence is TGTGCCACCTCGCTGGATTCGGGACGAATGACGAACACCGGGGAGCTGTTTTTT. It encodes CATSLDSGRMTNTGELFF.

This clonotype has a count of ten or more. The gene calls are TRBV10-3 and TRBJ2-1, with D maybe TRBD2 (6 bases). The CDR3 sequence is 15 residues long. The germline V and J ends were trimmed by 5 bases and 6 bases, with 17 bases remaining between them. Per germline, CDR1 ENHRY and CDR2 SYGVKD. CDR3 in DNA: TGTGCCATCAGTCGACTAGGCCAACGCGGCAATGAGCAGTTCTTC. Residues: CAISRLGQRGNEQFF.

This chain joins TRBV20-1 and TRBJ2-3; 13 bases fit TRBD2. V gave up 5 bases and J gave up 0 bases; unmatched junction bases: 23. Germline V gene data show CDR1 as DFQATT and CDR2 as SNEGSKA (reference sequence). This CDR3 is 22 amino acids long. The CDR3 DNA is TGCAGTGCTCCCCTGGGGGACAGGGCGGGACTAGCGGGATCATGGAGCACAGATACGCAGTATTTT. Translation gives CSAPLGDRAGLAGSWSTDTQYF.

This clonotype was seen a handful of times. The J gene is TRBJ2-3, the V gene TRBV4-1, with 7 nucleotides matching TRBD1. Trimming took 1 base from V and 4 from J; bases not matched to a gene: 8. The germline V gene encodes CDR1 MGHRA and CDR2 YSYEKL. CDR3 length equals 16 residues. CDR3 nucleotides: TGCGCCAGCAGCCAAGGACAGGGACCGGTTTCAGATACGCAGTATTTT. Translation: CASSQGQGPVSDTQYF.